Sequencing of this TCR beta chain was carried out in a study of OX40 agonist ivuxolimab in advanced cancers. The overall study: Six ivuxolimab dose levels, 0.01 to 10 mg/kg, were given intravenously every 2 weeks. Each dose-escalation patient presented with hepatocellular carcinoma, melanoma, renal cell or head and neck cancer. Whole-study findings and limits: CD4+ T cells averaged fewer expanded clones than CD8+ T cells. Some nonresponders likewise displayed low normalized T-cell clonal expansion.

Generated by immunoSEQ multiplex PCR, the TCRdb table keeps only in-frame clones and is missing some. Found here are approximately 82,000 clones, 70% to 90% of them singletons; the top ten hold less than 12%. J lost 4 bases, V lost 3 bases, and 5 bases had no gene match. The germline gives CDR1 SGHDT, CDR2 YYEEEE. This CDR3 is 15 amino acids long. This clone was counted once. The antigen is undetermined. The TCR sequence derives from an adult with an advanced solid tumor such as melanoma, head and neck, liver or kidney cancer. This sequence joins TRBV5-6 and TRBJ2-7; TRBD1 agrees at 12 bases. Source: CD4+ or CD8+ T cells sorted from blood, taken in a trial of the OX40 agonist ivuxolimab. The CDR3 DNA reads as TGTGCCAGCAGCTGGGGGACAGGGGGCCCATACGAGCAGTACTTC. This translates into CASSWGTGGPYEQYF.